The clone carrying this T cell receptor (beta chain) was counted a single time. At one of its ends the junction is not consistent with the germline gene, which may arise from a read error. The source of the sample is a study of metastatic and nonmetastatic thyroid tumors. TCRdb re-called the PCR reads through MiXCR. There are around 30,000 clones in the sample; around 19% occur only once, and approximately 8.1% lies in the top ten. Germline assignment: CDR1 LGHDT and CDR2 YNNKEL (reference sequence). This CDR3 contains 14 residues. No patient had received any treatment before thyroid surgery. The chain joins TRBV3-1 to TRBJ1-6, with D tentatively TRBD1 (5 bases). The sequencing sample was made of blood. The receptor comes from a female donor with papillary thyroid cancer or a benign thyroid nodule (not recorded which). Some clones in this sample may be carry-over from other donors' samples. Here the CDR3 reads CASSRDRRNSPVLF. The CDR3 DNA is TGTGCCAGCAGCCGGGACCGACGTAATTCACCAGTCCTCTTT.